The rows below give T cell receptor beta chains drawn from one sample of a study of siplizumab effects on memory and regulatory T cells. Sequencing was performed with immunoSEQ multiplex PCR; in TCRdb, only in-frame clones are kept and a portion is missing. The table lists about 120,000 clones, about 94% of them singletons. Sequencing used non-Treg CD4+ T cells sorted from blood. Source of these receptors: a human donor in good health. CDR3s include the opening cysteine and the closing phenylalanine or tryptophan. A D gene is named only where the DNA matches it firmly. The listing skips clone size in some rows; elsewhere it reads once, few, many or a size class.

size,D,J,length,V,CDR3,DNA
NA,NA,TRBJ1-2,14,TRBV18,CASSLQDSWNGYTF,TGTGCCAGCTCACTACAGGACTCATGGAATGGCTACACCTTC
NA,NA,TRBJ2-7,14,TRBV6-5,CASSYSRGPYEQYF,TGTGCCAGCAGTTACTCTCGGGGGCCCTACGAGCAGTACTTC
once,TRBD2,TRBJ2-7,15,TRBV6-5,CASSPTSGGDYEQYF,TGTGCCAGCAGTCCTACTAGCGGGGGAGACTACGAGCAGTACTTC
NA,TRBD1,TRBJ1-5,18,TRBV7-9,CASSTATDRAVSNQPQHF,TGTGCCAGCAGCACGGCGACCGACAGGGCCGTTAGCAATCAGCCCCAGCATTTT
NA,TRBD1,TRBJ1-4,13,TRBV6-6,CASLQGGQGKLFF,TGTGCCAGTCTTCAGGGGGGGCAGGGAAAACTGTTTTTT
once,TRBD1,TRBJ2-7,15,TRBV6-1,CASRRDRGQYYEQYF,TGTGCCAGCCGACGGGACAGGGGGCAATACTACGAGCAGTACTTC
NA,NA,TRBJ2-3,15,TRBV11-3,CASSLGTQYTDTQYF,TGTGCCAGCAGCCTAGGGACTCAGTACACAGATACGCAGTATTTT
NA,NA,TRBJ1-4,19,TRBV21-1,CASSKAQSRDRGPNEKLFF,TGTGCCAGCAGCAAAGCCCAGTCCCGGGACAGGGGGCCTAATGAAAAACTGTTTTTT
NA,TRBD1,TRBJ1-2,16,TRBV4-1,CASSHLRTGGLLGYTF,TGCGCCAGCAGCCACCTTAGGACAGGGGGACTCCTTGGCTACACCTTC
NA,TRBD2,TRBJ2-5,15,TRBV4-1,CASSPRSGGRETQYF,TGCGCCAGCAGCCCTCGAAGCGGGGGACGAGAGACCCAGTACTTC
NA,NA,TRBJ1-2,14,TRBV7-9,CASSQSRRERGYTF,TGTGCCAGCAGCCAAAGCCGCAGGGAGCGTGGCTACACCTTC
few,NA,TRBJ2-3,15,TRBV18,CASSPPGLQTDTQYF,TGTGCCAGCTCACCTCCAGGACTCCAAACAGATACGCAGTATTTT
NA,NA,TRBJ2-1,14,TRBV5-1,CASSLTGPDNEQFF,TGCGCCAGCAGCTTGACGGGACCTGACAATGAGCAGTTCTTC